This T cell receptor (beta chain) was obtained from a study of Tregs in tolerant kidney transplant recipients. Study-wide results and limits: Nucleotide sequences could not be compared across some patients' samples due to primer changes.

Per the germline V gene, CDR1 is DFQATT and CDR2 is SNEGSKA (reference sequence). The CDR3 contains 15 residues. J was trimmed by 5 bases and V by 1 base; bases with no gene match: 9. Data came from immunoSEQ multiplex PCR; TCRdb stores just in-frame clones and leaves some out. The sample includes 48,000 or so clones. In the case of this clone: Its antigen is not identified. The read terminates 3 residues before the CDR3 end, so the remaining end is supplied by the germline J gene.

The sequence was obtained from a human donor who received a combined kidney and bone marrow transplant. The chain is built from TRBV20-1 and TRBJ2-5; 8 bases fit TRBD1. The input for sequencing was CD4+ T cells from blood, taken before the transplant. CDR3 loop: CSARASGGGMETQYF. The CDR3 bases that were read are TGCAGTGCTAGAGCCTCAGGGGGCGGAATGGAGACC.